This T cell receptor (beta chain) was recorded in a study of response to subunit inactivated influenza vaccine. Germline V gives CDR1 ENHRY, CDR2 SYGVKD. V was cut by 3 bases and J by 2 bases, with 10 bases left in between. The CDR3 totals 14 residues. TCRdb processed the RT-PCR reads anew with MiXCR; each CDR3 protein has one entry. The sample records some 570,000 distinct CDR3 sequences, around 10% being singletons. This clonotype turned up a few times. The same data also went into a second study, on T cells expressing NK-cell markers. Per that study: TCR beta libraries carry UMIs added by 5'RACE template switching. Whether expanded NKG2C+ T cell clones were HCMV specific stayed uncertain.

The source is a man over 45 who received an inactivated influenza vaccine. The chain is built from TRBV10-3 and TRBJ2-5; no definite D call. Sequenced here: PBMCs from blood, sampled on the day of vaccination. The CDR3 nucleotides read TGTGCCATCAGTGATTCGCAATCTCAAGAGACCCAGTACTTC. This translates into CAISDSQSQETQYF.